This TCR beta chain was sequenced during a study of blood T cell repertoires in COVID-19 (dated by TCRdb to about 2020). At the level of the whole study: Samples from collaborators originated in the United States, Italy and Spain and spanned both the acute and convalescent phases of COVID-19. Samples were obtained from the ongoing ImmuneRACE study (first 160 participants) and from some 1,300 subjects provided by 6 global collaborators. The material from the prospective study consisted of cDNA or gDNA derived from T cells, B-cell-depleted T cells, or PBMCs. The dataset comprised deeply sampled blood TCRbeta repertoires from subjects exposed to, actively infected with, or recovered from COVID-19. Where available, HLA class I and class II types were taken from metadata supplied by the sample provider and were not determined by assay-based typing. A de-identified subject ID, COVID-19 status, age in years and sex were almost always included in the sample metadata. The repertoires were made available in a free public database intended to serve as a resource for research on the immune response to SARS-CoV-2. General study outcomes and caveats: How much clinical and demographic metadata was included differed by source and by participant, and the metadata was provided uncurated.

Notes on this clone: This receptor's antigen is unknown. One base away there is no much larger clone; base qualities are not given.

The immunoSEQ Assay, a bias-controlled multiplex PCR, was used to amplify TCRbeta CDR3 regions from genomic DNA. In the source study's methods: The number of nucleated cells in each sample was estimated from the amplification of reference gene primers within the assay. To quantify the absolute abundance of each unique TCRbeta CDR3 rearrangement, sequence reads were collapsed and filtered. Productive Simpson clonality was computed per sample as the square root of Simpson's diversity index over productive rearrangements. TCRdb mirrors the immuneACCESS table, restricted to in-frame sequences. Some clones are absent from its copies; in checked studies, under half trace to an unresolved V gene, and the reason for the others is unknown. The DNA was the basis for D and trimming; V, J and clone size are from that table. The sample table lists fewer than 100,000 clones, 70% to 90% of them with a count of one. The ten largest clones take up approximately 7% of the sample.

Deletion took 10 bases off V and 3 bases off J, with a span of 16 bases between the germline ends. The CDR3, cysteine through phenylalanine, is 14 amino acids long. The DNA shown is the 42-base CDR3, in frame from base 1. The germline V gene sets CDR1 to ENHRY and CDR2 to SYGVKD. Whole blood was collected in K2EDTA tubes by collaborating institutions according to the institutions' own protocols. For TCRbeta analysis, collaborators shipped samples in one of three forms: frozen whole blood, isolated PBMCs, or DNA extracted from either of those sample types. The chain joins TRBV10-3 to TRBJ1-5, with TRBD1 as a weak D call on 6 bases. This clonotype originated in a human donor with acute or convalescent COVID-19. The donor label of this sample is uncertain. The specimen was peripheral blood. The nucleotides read TGTGCCACCGGAGGGGGGGGAACCAATCAGCCCCAGCATTTT. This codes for CATGGGGTNQPQHF.